The rows below give T cell receptor beta chains drawn from one sample of a study of control samples from healthy donors and cancer patients. TCRdb's table, derived via immunoSEQ multiplex PCR, lists solely in-frame clones and lacks some. The data show 260,000 or so clones, roughly 82% seen once. Source material: PBMCs. These receptors were obtained from a woman aged 55-69 years with lung cancer. The CDR3 runs from the conserved cysteine through the conserved F or W. The D gene is left open where the match is weak. Size values are once, few and many counts, or a class for expanded clones, and some rows have none.

v_gene,d_gene,abundance,j_gene,CDR3nt,CDR3aa
TRBV9,TRBD2,-,TRBJ2-1,TGTGCCAGCAGCCCAGCGGGAGCCTCCTACAATGAGCAGTTCTTC,CASSPAGASYNEQFF
TRBV5-1,TRBD1,-,TRBJ2-3,TGCGCCAGCAGCACTGGGACAGGGACAGATACGCAGTATTTT,CASSTGTGTDTQYF
TRBV14,TRBD2,-,TRBJ2-1,TGTGCCAGCAGCCCGCCGGCTAGCGGGGGCTGGAATGAGCAGTTCTTC,CASSPPASGGWNEQFF
TRBV30,TRBD1,few,TRBJ1-5,TGTGCCTTCCGGGACAGGGGCAATCAGCCCCAGCATTTT,CAFRDRGNQPQHF
TRBV7-9,TRBD1,-,TRBJ2-1,TGTGCCAGCAGCTTAGCTGGGGCAGGGGGCAAGGCTGAGCAGTTCTTC,CASSLAGAGGKAEQFF
TRBV2,-,few,TRBJ2-5,TGTGCCAGCAGCTACCAAGAGACCCAGTACTTC,CASSYQETQYF
TRBV3-1/TRBV3-2,-,-,TRBJ1-4,TGTGCCAGCAGCCAATACGGCGAAAAACTGTTTTTT,CASSQYGEKLFF
TRBV10-3,TRBD1,-,TRBJ1-2,TGTGCCATCAGCAAGAGGGACAGGGACATGTTAGGATATGGCTACACCTTC,CAISKRDRDMLGYGYTF
TRBV5-1,-,-,TRBJ2-5,TGCGCCAGCAGCCTGGCCTCGGGGGGCGGGGAGACCCAGTACTTC,CASSLASGGGETQYF
TRBV29-1,-,-,TRBJ2-7,TGCAGCGTTACAGGGGGGGATCTAGCGGCCTACGAGCAGTACTTC,CSVTGGDLAAYEQYF
TRBV6-5,TRBD1,-,TRBJ2-7,TGTGCCAGCAGGAGGACAGGGACCTACGAGCAGTACTTC,CASRRTGTYEQYF
TRBV10-3,-,-,TRBJ2-5,TGTGCCGTCCGGGATGATAAAGAGACCCAGTACTTC,CAVRDDKETQYF
TRBV19,-,-,TRBJ2-6,TGTGCCAGCCATCGGCGGGCTTCGAGTGGGGCCAACGTCCTGACTTTC,CASHRRASSGANVLTF
TRBV19,-,-,TRBJ1-5,TGTGCCAGTAGTACCTTATACGGACAGTATAGCAATCAGCCCCAGCATTTT,CASSTLYGQYSNQPQHF
TRBV5-1,-,-,TRBJ2-7,TGCGCCAGCAGCTTGGCCGTGGGCAGTTACGAGCAGTACTTC,CASSLAVGSYEQYF
TRBV7-9,TRBD2,-,TRBJ2-3,TGTGCCAGCAGCCCGACTAGCGGGAGGGCCGGCACAGATACGCAGTATTTT,CASSPTSGRAGTDTQYF
TRBV5-1,TRBD1,-,TRBJ2-5,TGCGCCAGCAGCGTTGACAGGGTGGGACAAGAGACCCAGTACTTC,CASSVDRVGQETQYF
TRBV3-1/TRBV3-2,-,-,TRBJ2-7,TGTGCCAGCAGCCCTCGACAGGCGACAACCTACGAGCAGTACTTC,CASSPRQATTYEQYF
TRBV3-1/TRBV3-2,-,once,TRBJ1-3,TGTGCCAGCAGCCAAAACACAGCGATCTCTGGAAACACCATATATTTT,CASSQNTAISGNTIYF
TRBV5-1,TRBD1,once,TRBJ1-4,TGCGCCAGCAGCTCGGCTCTGACAGGGGAGGCCCCAACTAATGAAAAACTGTTTTTT,CASSSALTGEAPTNEKLFF
TRBV6-4,TRBD1,-,TRBJ1-1,TGTGCCAGCAGGGTAACAGGGGCTAGCACTGAAGCTTTCTTT,CASRVTGASTEAFF
TRBV6-5,-,-,TRBJ1-5,TGTGCCAGCAGCCCCAGGGGTGAGGGCAATCAGCCCCAGCATTTT,CASSPRGEGNQPQHF
TRBV4-2,TRBD1,-,TRBJ1-5,TGTGCCAGCAGCCAAGATCAGGCACAGGGGGGCTATCAGCCCCAGCATTTT,CASSQDQAQGGYQPQHF
TRBV15,-,-,TRBJ1-2,TGTGCCACCAGGGACACCCGCAACTATGGCTACACCTTC,CATRDTRNYGYTF
TRBV5-1,TRBD1,-,TRBJ2-7,TGCGCCAGCAGGCAGGGGGCCTACGAGCAGTACTTC,CASRQGAYEQYF
TRBV5-1,TRBD2,-,TRBJ2-1,TGCGCCAGCAGCTTGGCCCTTACTAGCGGGAGGGGTGTCGATGAGCAGTTCTTC,CASSLALTSGRGVDEQFF
TRBV7-9,TRBD2,few,TRBJ2-2,TGTGCCAGCAGCTTAGGAGGGACTAGCGGGAACACCGGGGAGCTGTTTTTT,CASSLGGTSGNTGELFF
TRBV7-6,-,-,TRBJ2-5,-,CASSWGQGTYF
TRBV7-2,-,-,TRBJ1-5,TGTGCCAGCAGTCCTTTCAGTAATCAGCCCCAGCATTTT,CASSPFSNQPQHF
TRBV11-2,-,-,TRBJ1-3,TGTGCCAGCAGCTTAGAAGGGTCTGGCACCATATATTTT,CASSLEGSGTIYF
TRBV9,-,-,TRBJ2-2,TGTGCCAGCAGCGTAGTGTCGAACACCGGGGAGCTGTTTTTT,CASSVVSNTGELFF
TRBV11-3,TRBD2,-,TRBJ2-1,TGTGCCAGCAGCTTAGGGACTAGCGGGGGGGTAATGGAGCAGTTCTTC,CASSLGTSGGVMEQFF
TRBV6-6,TRBD1,-,TRBJ1-5,TGTGCCAGCAGTCCTACGGGACAGGGTCCCGATCAGCCCCAGCATTTT,CASSPTGQGPDQPQHF
TRBV2,-,-,TRBJ2-6,TGTGCCAGCAGGAGCGGCAGGGTTGGGGCCAACGTCCTGACTTTC,CASRSGRVGANVLTF
TRBV11-2,-,few,TRBJ1-2,TGTGCCAGCAGCTCCGGACTGAGGAGGAGTGGCTACACCTTC,CASSSGLRRSGYTF
TRBV7-2,-,-,TRBJ1-6,TGTGCCAGCAGCTTAATGGAGGGATTGAGGTCACCCCTCCACTTT,CASSLMEGLRSPLHF
TRBV27,-,-,TRBJ2-1,TGTGCCAGCAGTTTCAAGGGGTACAATGAGCAGTTCTTC,CASSFKGYNEQFF
TRBV19,TRBD1,-,TRBJ1-4,TGTGCCAGTAGATCGCAGGGGGCGGGTAATGAAAAACTGTTTTTT,CASRSQGAGNEKLFF
TRBV7-9,TRBD2,-,TRBJ2-2,TGTGCCAGCAGCTCCGGACTAGCGGTAAACACCGGGGAGCTGTTTTTT,CASSSGLAVNTGELFF
TRBV7-2,-,-,TRBJ2-1,TGTGCCAGCAGCTTAGGCGAGGGGTTCTACAATGAGCAGTTCTTC,CASSLGEGFYNEQFF
TRBV6-6,-,once,TRBJ2-1,TGTGCCAGCAGTCGGGGTGGGTCCTACAATGAGCAGTTCTTC,CASSRGGSYNEQFF
TRBV6-4,-,-,TRBJ2-7,TGTGCCAGAAGAATCACGGGACGGAAAGCCTACGAGCAGTACTTC,CARRITGRKAYEQYF